Detailed here is one T cell receptor beta chain. Assay: immunoSEQ multiplex PCR; the TCRdb copy retains only in-frame clones and omits some. The sample has over 35,000 clones, roughly 80% seen once. The sample belongs to a study of radiation and T cells in renal cell carcinoma. Time point here: blood 4 weeks post-SBRT, at nephrectomy. Treatment: 15 Gy SBRT to primary tumor, nephrectomy 4 weeks later. Radiation-treated patients gave blood at baseline, week 2 and week 4. This renal cell carcinoma was of the clear cell type. This specimen consisted of blood, obtained from a patient whose treatment included radiotherapy and nephrectomy. The source of this sequence is a woman between 65 and 79 years old with renal cell carcinoma.

CDR3: CSVEDAATTRYNEQFF. The CDR3 DNA reads as TGCAGCGTTGAAGATGCTGCTACTACCCGATACAATGAGCAGTTCTTC. This chain links TRBV29-1 with TRBJ2-1; D not certain. Germline CDR1 reads SQVTM; CDR2 reads ANQGSEA. V lost 0 bases, J lost 4 bases, and 16 bases lay in between. This CDR3 is built from 16 residues.